A selection of T cell receptor beta chains follows, all from one sample in a study of read filtering for tumor transcriptome and immune sequencing. TCRdb ran MiXCR on the reads and lists one entry per CDR3 protein. Of around 44,000 distinct CDR3 sequences listed, 13% were seen once; the top ten hold about 29%. The sequenced sample consisted of a population of CD138-negative cells sorted from bone marrow. These receptors originate from a donor aged 40 or over with multiple myeloma. The CDR3 runs from the conserved cysteine through the conserved F or W. The order of the fields is clone size, V gene, J gene, D gene, CDR3 protein, CDR3 DNA. D genes are given only for firm matches. Expanded clones get a size class; other rows say once, few or many, or leave the size out.

many,TRBV7-9,TRBJ1-1,TRBD1,CASSVETGVNTEAFF,TGTGCCAGCAGCGTCGAGACAGGGGTCAACACTGAAGCTTTCTTT
NA,TRBV30,TRBJ2-5,NA,CAWNLGTGEGETQYF,TGTGCCTGGAATCTCGGTACGGGAGAGGGAGAGACCCAGTACTTC
many,TRBV4-3,TRBJ1-1,NA,CASSQADSRFTEAFF,TGCGCCAGCAGCCAAGCTGACAGCCGCTTCACTGAAGCTTTCTTT
few,TRBV20-1,TRBJ2-3,NA,CSATSARTSTDTQYF,TGCAGTGCTACCTCTGCCCGCACCTCCACAGATACGCAGTATTTT
few,TRBV27,TRBJ2-5,NA,CASSLTGAETQYF,TGTGCCAGCAGTTTAACCGGGGCCGAGACCCAGTACTTC
many,TRBV20-1,TRBJ2-2,NA,CSARSNLLLNTGELFF,TGCAGTGCTAGATCAAATCTTCTGCTGAACACCGGGGAGCTGTTTTTT
many,TRBV29-1,TRBJ2-3,NA,CSVGSSGTQYF,TGCAGCGTTGGGAGTTCCGGTACGCAGTATTTT
many,TRBV21-1,TRBJ2-7,NA,CASSDRGSCEQYF,TGTGCCAGCAGCGACAGGGGGTCGTGCGAGCAGTACTTC
many,TRBV28,TRBJ1-5,NA,CASLSINQPQHF,TGTGCCAGCCTGAGTATTAATCAGCCCCAGCATTTT
many,TRBV6-2/TRBV6-3,TRBJ1-2,NA,CASSSGTNYGYTF,TGTGCCAGCAGTTCCGGGACAAATTATGGCTACACCTTC
many,TRBV2,TRBJ1-2,NA,CASSDSGEYGYTF,TGTGCCAGCAGTGACAGCGGAGAGTATGGCTACACCTTC
many,TRBV5-6,TRBJ2-7,NA,CASSYGNEQYF,TGTGCCAGCAGCTACGGGAACGAGCAGTACTTC
NA,TRBV28,TRBJ2-7,TRBD1,CASTRDRVYEQYF,TGTGCCAGCACCCGGGACAGGGTTTACGAGCAGTACTTC
many,TRBV7-9,TRBJ2-1,NA,CASSSTWGSVEQFF,TGTGCCAGCAGCTCCACCTGGGGGTCTGTAGAGCAGTTCTTC
many,TRBV20-1,TRBJ2-2,NA,CSARSGSNTGELFF,TGCAGTGCTAGAAGCGGATCGAACACCGGGGAGCTGTTTTTT
many,TRBV24-1,TRBJ2-1,NA,CATSDLQTASYNEQFF,TGTGCCACCAGTGATTTGCAGACAGCCTCCTACAATGAGCAGTTCTTC
NA,TRBV5-1,TRBJ1-1,NA,CASSLYGTGVNTEAFF,TGCGCCAGCAGCTTGTACGGCACGGGGGTGAACACTGAAGCTTTCTTT
many,TRBV6-6,TRBJ2-2,NA,CATSNWRNTGELFF,TGTGCCACGAGTAATTGGCGCAACACCGGGGAGCTGTTTTTT
many,TRBV5-1,TRBJ2-7,NA,CASSLTSGINYEQYF,TGCGCCAGCAGCTTAACGTCAGGGATTAACTACGAGCAGTACTTC
many,TRBV19,TRBJ2-1,TRBD2,CASSLSAGVGGIHNNEQFF,TGTGCCAGTAGTCTGTCAGCGGGAGTGGGTGGCATTCACAACAATGAGCAGTTCTTC
many,TRBV7-2,TRBJ2-1,TRBD2,CASSLAGTSGFYEQFF,TGTGCCAGCAGCTTAGCCGGGACTAGCGGGTTCTATGAGCAGTTCTTC
many,TRBV14,TRBJ1-1,NA,CASSHGLNTEAFF,TGTGCCAGCAGCCATGGGTTGAACACTGAAGCTTTCTTT
NA,TRBV28,TRBJ1-5,NA,CASRIQAVSNQPQHF,TGTGCCAGCAGAATACAGGCCGTTAGCAATCAGCCCCAGCATTTT
many,TRBV6-2/TRBV6-3,TRBJ2-1,TRBD2,CASALAGSVEQFF,TGTGCCAGCGCCCTAGCGGGATCGGTTGAGCAGTTCTTC
many,TRBV3-1,TRBJ2-1,TRBD2,CASSQTRLAGVHNEQFF,TGTGCCAGCAGCCAAACACGACTAGCGGGAGTGCACAATGAGCAGTTCTTC
many,TRBV10-2,TRBJ2-2,TRBD2,CASHTPGLAGDFGTGELFF,TGCGCCAGCCATACTCCGGGACTAGCGGGAGATTTCGGCACCGGGGAGCTGTTTTTT
many,TRBV6-2/TRBV6-3,TRBJ2-3,TRBD2,CASSYGGGETQYF,TGTGCCAGCAGTTACGGCGGGGGTGAAACGCAGTATTTT
NA,TRBV20-1,TRBJ2-7,TRBD1,CSASPGTGGGEQYF,TGCAGTGCCTCCCCGGGGACAGGAGGTGGGGAGCAGTACTTC
many,TRBV20-1,TRBJ1-5,NA,CSARPDSLNQPQHF,TGCAGTGCTAGACCCGACAGCCTCAATCAGCCCCAGCATTTT
large,TRBV5-1,TRBJ2-1,NA,CASSWTTSSYNEQFF,TGCGCCAGCTCCTGGACTACGAGCTCCTACAATGAGCAGTTCTTC
NA,TRBV12-3/TRBV12-4,TRBJ2-1,NA,CASRPGTQGWNEQFF,TGCGCCAGCAGACCTGGGACTCAAGGGTGGAATGAGCAGTTCTTC
many,TRBV6-5,TRBJ2-1,TRBD2,CASSYSIVLSGTNSYNEQFF,TGTGCCAGCAGTTACTCGATCGTACTAAGCGGGACGAACTCCTACAATGAGCAGTTCTTC
many,TRBV6-2/TRBV6-3,TRBJ2-1,NA,CASSPSLRTPGFF,TGTGCCAGCAGCCCATCCCTAAGAACCCCGGGGTTCTTC
many,TRBV11-2,TRBJ2-1,NA,CASSSATQPYDEQFF,TGTGCCAGCAGCTCCGCTACACAGCCCTACGATGAGCAGTTCTTC
many,TRBV24-1,TRBJ1-1,TRBD1,CATTAGGDRASDTEAFF,TGTGCCACCACCGCGGGGGGGGACAGGGCATCGGACACTGAAGCTTTCTTT
few,TRBV5-5,TRBJ2-2,NA,CASSFLARLGAGQLFF,TGTGCCAGCAGCTTTCTGGCGAGATTGGGGGCCGGGCAGCTGTTTTTT
many,TRBV5-6,TRBJ2-1,TRBD2,CASSFPGRGNEQFF,TGTGCCAGCAGCTTCCCCGGGAGGGGCAATGAGCAGTTCTTC
NA,TRBV20-1,TRBJ2-1,NA,CSATQRANSYNEQFF,TGCAGTGCTACCCAGAGGGCCAACTCCTACAATGAGCAGTTCTTC
many,TRBV28,TRBJ2-5,NA,CASSRRDGQETQYF,TGTGCCAGCAGTCGCCGGGACGGGCAAGAGACCCAGTACTTC
many,TRBV7-2,TRBJ2-3,NA,CASSLLAGFTDTQYF,TGTGCCAGCAGCTTATTGGCAGGGTTCACAGATACGCAGTATTTT
many,TRBV30,TRBJ1-1,NA,CAWGSGREAEAFF,TGTGCCTGGGGATCTGGACGGGAAGCTGAAGCTTTCTTT
many,TRBV7-9,TRBJ2-3,TRBD2,CASSLGLAGLTDTQYF,TGTGCCAGCAGCTTGGGACTAGCGGGACTCACAGATACGCAGTATTTT
NA,TRBV27,TRBJ2-5,NA,CATSTGQTQETQYF,TGTGCCACCTCCACCGGACAGACCCAAGAGACCCAGTACTTC
NA,TRBV7-2,TRBJ1-5,NA,CASKRTGSNQPQHF,TGTGCCAGCAAAAGAACAGGTTCTAATCAGCCCCAGCATTTT
once,TRBV5-5,TRBJ2-1,TRBD2,CASSFLAGGTNEQFF,TGTGCCAGCAGCTTTCTGGCGGGAGGTACTAATGAGCAGTTCTTC
many,TRBV6-2/TRBV6-3,TRBJ2-3,NA,CASSILRGTTDTQYF,TGTGCCAGCAGTATTCTCCGAGGTACAACAGATACGCAGTATTTT
many,TRBV12-5,TRBJ2-1,NA,CASGGHEQFF,TGTGCTAGTGGAGGTCATGAGCAGTTCTTC
many,TRBV6-5,TRBJ1-4,NA,CASSYKAAANEKLFF,TGTGCCAGCAGTTACAAGGCGGCCGCTAATGAAAAACTGTTTTTT